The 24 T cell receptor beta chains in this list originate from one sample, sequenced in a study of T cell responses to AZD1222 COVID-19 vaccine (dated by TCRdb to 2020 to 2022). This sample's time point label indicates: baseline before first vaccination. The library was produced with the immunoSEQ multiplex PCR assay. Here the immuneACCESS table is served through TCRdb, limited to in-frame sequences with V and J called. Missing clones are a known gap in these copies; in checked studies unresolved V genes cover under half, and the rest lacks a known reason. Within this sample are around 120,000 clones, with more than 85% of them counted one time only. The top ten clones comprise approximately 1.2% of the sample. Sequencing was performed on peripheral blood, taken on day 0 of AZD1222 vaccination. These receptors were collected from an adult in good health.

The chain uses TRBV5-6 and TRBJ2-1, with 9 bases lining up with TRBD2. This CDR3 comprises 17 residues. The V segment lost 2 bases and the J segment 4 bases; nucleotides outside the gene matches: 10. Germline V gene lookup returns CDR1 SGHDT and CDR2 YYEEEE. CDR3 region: CASSFYFGGGAYNEQFF. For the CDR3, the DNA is TGTGCCAGCAGCTTTTATTTCGGCGGGGGGGCGTACAATGAGCAGTTCTTC.

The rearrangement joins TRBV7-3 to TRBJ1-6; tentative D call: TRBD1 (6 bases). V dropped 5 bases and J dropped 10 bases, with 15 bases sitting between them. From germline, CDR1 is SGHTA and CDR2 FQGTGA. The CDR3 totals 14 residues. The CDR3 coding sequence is TGTGCCAGCAGCCCGGGGGGGCTGAAATCACCCCTCCACTTT. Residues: CASSPGGLKSPLHF.

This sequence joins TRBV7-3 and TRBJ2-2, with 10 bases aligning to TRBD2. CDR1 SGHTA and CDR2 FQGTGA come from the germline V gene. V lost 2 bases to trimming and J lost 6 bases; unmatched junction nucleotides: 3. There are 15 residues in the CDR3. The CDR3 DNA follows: TGTGCCAGCAGCTTACTAGCGGGAGCGGCCGGGGAGCTGTTTTTT. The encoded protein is CASSLLAGAAGELFF.

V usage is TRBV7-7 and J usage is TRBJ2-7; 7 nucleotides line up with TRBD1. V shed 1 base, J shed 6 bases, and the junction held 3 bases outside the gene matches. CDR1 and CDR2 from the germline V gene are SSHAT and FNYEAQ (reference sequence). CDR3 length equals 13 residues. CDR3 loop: CASSLDRGSEQYF. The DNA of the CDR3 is TGTGCCAGCAGCTTAGACAGGGGCAGCGAGCAGTACTTC.

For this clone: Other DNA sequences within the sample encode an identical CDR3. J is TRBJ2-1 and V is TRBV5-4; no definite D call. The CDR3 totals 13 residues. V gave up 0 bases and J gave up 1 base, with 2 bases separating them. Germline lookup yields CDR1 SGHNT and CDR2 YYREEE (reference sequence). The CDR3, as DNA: TGTGCCAGCAGCTTGGATTCCTACAATGAGCAGTTCTTC. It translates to CASSLDSYNEQFF. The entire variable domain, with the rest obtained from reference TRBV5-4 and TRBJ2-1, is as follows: ETGVTQSPTHLIKTRGQQVTLRCSSQSGHNTVSWYQQALGQGPQFIFQYYREEENGRGNFPPRFSGLQFPNYSSELNVNALELDDSALYLCASSLDSYNEQFFGPGTRLTVL.

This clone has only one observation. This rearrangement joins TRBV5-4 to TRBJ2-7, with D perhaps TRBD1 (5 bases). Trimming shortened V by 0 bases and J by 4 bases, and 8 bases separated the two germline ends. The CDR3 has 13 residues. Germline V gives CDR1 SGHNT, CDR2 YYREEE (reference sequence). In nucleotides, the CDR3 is TGTGCCAGCAGCTTGGCAGGGATATACGAGCAGTACTTC. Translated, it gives CASSLAGIYEQYF.

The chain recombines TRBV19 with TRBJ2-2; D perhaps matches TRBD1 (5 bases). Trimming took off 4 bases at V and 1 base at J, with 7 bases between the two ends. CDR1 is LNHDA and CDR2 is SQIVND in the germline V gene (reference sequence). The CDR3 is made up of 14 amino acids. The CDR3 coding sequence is TGTGCCAGTAGTACAACAGGGAACACCGGGGAGCTGTTTTTT. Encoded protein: CASSTTGNTGELFF.

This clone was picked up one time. The CDR3 here is CASSRDRADIQYF. The CDR3 DNA follows: TGTGCCAGTAGTAGGGACAGGGCGGACATTCAGTACTTC. The chain carries TRBV19 and TRBJ2-4; 9 positions match TRBD1. Unmatched junction bases numbered 3, after V lost 4 bases and J lost 8 bases. Germline V gene sequence: CDR1 LNHDA, CDR2 SQIVND (reference sequence). The CDR3 length is 13 residues.

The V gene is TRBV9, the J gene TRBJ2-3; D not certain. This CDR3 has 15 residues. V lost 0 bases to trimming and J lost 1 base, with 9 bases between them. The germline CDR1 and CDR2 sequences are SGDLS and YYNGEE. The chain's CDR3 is CASSVAGLGTDTQYF. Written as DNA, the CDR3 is TGTGCCAGCAGCGTAGCGGGCCTGGGCACAGATACGCAGTATTTT. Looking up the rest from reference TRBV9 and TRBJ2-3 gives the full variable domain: DSGVTQTPKHLITATGQRVTLRCSPRSGDLSVYWYQQSLDQGLQFLIQYYNGEERAKGNILERFSAQQFPDLHSELNLSSLELGDSALYFCASSVAGLGTDTQYFGPGTRLTVL.

The CDR3 sequence: CASSQDQAETDTQYF. The CDR3 nucleotides are TGCGCCAGCAGCCAGGATCAAGCCGAAACAGATACGCAGTATTTT. The chain has TRBV4-3 and TRBJ2-3; D ambiguous. The V gene's germline CDR1 is LGHNA and CDR2 YSLEER. The V and J ends lost 3 bases and 3 bases respectively, with 13 bases between them. The CDR3 is 15 residues long.

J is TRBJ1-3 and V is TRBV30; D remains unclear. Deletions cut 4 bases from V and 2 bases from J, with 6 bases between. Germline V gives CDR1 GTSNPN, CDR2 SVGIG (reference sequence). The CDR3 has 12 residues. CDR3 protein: CAWKFPGNTIYF. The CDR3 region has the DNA TGTGCCTGGAAGTTCCCTGGAAACACCATATATTTT.

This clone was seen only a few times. CDR3 sequence (DNA): TGTGCCAGCAGTGACGAAAGCAATCAGCCCCAGCATTTT. Encoded protein: CASSDESNQPQHF. The chain recombines TRBV2 with TRBJ1-5; D not resolved. The CDR3 has 13 residues. V was trimmed by 3 bases and J by 1 base, leaving 4 bases between them. CDR1 is SNHLY and CDR2 is FYNNEI in the germline V gene.

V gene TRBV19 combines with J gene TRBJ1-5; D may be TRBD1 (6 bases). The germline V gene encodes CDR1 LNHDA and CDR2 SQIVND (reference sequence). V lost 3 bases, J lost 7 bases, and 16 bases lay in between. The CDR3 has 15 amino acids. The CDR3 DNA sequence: TGTGCCAGTAGTATTGGGGCACAGGGACTCCAGCCCCAGCATTTT. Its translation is CASSIGAQGLQPQHF.

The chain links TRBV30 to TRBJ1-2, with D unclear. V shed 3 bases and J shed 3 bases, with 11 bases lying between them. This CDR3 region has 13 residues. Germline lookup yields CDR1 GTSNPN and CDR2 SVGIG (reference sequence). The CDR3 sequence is CAWRRTRDYGYTF. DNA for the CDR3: TGTGCCTGGAGACGTACAAGAGACTATGGCTACACCTTC.

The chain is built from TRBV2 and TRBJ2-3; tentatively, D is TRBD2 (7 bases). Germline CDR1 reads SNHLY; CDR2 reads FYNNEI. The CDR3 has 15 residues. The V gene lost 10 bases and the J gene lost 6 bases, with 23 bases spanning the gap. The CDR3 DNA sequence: TGTGCCACCCCGGAGGCTGGGGGGGCGAAGGATACGCAGTATTTT. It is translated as CATPEAGGAKDTQYF.

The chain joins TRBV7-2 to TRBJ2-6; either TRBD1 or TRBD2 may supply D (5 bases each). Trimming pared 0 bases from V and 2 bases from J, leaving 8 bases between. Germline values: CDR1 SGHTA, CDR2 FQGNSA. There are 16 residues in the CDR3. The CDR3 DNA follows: TGTGCCAGCAGCTTAGCCGGGGCCACTGGGGCCAACGTCCTGACTTTC. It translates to CASSLAGATGANVLTF. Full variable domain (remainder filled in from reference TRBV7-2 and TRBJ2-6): GAGVSQSPSNKVTEKGKDVELRCDPISGHTALYWYRQSLGQGLEFLIYFQGNSAPDKSGLPSDRFSAERTGGSVSTLTIQRTQQEDSAVYLCASSLAGATGANVLTFGAGSRLTVL.

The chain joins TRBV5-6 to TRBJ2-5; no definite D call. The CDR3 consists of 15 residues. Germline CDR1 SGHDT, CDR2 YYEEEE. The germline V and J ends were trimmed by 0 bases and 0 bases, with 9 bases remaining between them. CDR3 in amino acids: CASSLALMYQETQYF. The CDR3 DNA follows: TGTGCCAGCAGCTTGGCCCTGATGTACCAAGAGACCCAGTACTTC.

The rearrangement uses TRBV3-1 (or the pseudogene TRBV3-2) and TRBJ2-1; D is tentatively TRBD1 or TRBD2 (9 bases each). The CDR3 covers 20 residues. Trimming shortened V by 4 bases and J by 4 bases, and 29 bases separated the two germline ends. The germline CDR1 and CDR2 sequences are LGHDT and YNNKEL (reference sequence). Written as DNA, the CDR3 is TGTGCCAGCAGCCCAATACAGGGGGCCCTAGCGGGATTTGGGTACAATGAGCAGTTCTTC. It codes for CASSPIQGALAGFGYNEQFF.

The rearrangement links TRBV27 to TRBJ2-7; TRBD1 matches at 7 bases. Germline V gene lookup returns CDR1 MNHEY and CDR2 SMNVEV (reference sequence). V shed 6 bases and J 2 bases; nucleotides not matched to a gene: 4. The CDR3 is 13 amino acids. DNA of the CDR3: TGTGCCAGCAGGGGGACAGCAGCCTACGAGCAGTACTTC. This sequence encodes CASRGTAAYEQYF.

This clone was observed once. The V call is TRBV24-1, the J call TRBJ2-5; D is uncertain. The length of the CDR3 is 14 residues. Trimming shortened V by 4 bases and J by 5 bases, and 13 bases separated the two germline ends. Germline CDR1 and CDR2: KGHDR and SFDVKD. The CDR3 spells CATSETLRPETQYF. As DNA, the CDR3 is TGTGCCACCAGTGAGACCTTAAGGCCGGAGACCCAGTACTTC.

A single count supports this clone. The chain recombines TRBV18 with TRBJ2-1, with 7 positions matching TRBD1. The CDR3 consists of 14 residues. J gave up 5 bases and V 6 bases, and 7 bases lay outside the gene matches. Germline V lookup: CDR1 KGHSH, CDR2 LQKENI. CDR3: CASSDRVKDNEQFF. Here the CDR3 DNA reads TGTGCCAGCTCCGACAGGGTAAAGGACAATGAGCAGTTCTTC.

CDR3 region: CASSSTGLSLYF. The CDR3 DNA reads as TGTGCCAGCAGCTCGACAGGGTTGAGTCTGTACTTC. The rearrangement links TRBV11-3 to TRBJ2-7; TRBD1 matches 7 bases. The CDR3 is 12 amino acids. From germline, CDR1 is SGHNT and CDR2 YENEEA. The V and J ends lost 4 bases and 12 bases, in that order; junction bases with no gene match: 9.

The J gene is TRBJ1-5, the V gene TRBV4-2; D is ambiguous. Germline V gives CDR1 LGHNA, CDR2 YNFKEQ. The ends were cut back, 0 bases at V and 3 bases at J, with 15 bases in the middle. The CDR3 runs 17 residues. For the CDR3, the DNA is TGTGCCAGCAGCCAAGATAACGTGGGATCCTACAATCAGCCCCAGCATTTT. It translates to CASSQDNVGSYNQPQHF.

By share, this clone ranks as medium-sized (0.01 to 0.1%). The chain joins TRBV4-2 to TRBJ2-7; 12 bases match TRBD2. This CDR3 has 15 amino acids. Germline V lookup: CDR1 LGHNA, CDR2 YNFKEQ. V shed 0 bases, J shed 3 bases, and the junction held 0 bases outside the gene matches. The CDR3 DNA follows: TGTGCCAGCAGCCAAGAGACTAGCGGGAGCTACGAGCAGTACTTC. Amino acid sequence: CASSQETSGSYEQYF.